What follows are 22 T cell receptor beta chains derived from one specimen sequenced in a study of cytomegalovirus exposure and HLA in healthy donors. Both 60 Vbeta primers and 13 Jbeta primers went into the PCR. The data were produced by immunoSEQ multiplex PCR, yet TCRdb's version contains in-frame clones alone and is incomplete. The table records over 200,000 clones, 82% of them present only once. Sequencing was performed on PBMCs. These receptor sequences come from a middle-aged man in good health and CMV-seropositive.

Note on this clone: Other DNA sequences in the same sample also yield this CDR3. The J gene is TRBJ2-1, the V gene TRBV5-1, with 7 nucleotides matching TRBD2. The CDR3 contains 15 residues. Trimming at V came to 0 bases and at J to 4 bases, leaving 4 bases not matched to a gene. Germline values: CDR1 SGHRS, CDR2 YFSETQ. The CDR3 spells CASSLGLAVYNEQFF. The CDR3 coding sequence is TGCGCCAGCAGCTTGGGGCTAGCGGTTTACAATGAGCAGTTCTTC.

In DNA, the CDR3 is TGTGCCGCGGGGGTGGGAACTGAAGCTTTCTTT. Its translation is CAAGVGTEAFF. The chain recombines TRBV6-5 with TRBJ1-1, with D possibly TRBD1 on 5 matching bases. Trimming took off 11 bases at V and 5 bases at J, with 12 bases between the two ends. In germline, CDR1 is MNHEY, CDR2 SVGAGI. CDR3 length: 11 amino acids.

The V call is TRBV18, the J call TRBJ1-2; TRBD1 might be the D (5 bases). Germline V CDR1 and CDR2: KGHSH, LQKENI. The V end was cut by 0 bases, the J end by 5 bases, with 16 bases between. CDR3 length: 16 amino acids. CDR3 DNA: TGTGCCAGCTCACCACCGGCAGGGCGGAGGGAATATGGCTACACCTTC. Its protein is CASSPPAGRREYGYTF.

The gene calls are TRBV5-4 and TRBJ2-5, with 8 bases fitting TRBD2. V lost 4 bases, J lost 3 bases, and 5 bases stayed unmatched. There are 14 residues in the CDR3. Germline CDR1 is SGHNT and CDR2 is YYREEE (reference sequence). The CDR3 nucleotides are TGTGCCAGCAGCACGGGACTAGAGGAAGAGACCCAGTACTTC. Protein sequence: CASSTGLEEETQYF. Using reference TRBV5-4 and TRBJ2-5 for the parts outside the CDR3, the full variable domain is ETGVTQSPTHLIKTRGQQVTLRCSSQSGHNTVSWYQQALGQGPQFIFQYYREEENGRGNFPPRFSGLQFPNYSSELNVNALELDDSALYLCASSTGLEEETQYFGPGTRLLVL.

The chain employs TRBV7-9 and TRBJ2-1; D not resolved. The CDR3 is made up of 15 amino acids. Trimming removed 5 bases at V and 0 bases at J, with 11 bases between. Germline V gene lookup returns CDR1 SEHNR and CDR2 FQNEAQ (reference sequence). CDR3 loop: CASSPPRSSYNEQFF. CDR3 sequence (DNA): TGTGCCAGCAGCCCCCCGCGAAGCTCCTACAATGAGCAGTTCTTC.

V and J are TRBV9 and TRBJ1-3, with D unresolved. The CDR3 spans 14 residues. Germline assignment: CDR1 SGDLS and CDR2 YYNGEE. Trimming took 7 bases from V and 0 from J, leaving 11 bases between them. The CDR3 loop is CASGDGNSGNTIYF. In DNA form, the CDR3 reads TGTGCCAGCGGCGATGGCAACTCTGGAAACACCATATATTTT.

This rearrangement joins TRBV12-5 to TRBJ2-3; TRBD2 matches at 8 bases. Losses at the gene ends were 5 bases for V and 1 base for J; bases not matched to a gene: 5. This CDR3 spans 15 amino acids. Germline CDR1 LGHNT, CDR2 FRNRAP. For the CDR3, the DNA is TGTGCTAGTGGTCTAGCGGGCATAGGCACAGATACGCAGTATTTT. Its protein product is CASGLAGIGTDTQYF.

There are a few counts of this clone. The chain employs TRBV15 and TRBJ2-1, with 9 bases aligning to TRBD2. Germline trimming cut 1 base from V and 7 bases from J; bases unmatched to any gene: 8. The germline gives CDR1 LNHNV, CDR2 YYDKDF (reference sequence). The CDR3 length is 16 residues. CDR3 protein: CATSRGDSGSRNEQFF. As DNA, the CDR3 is TGTGCCACCAGCAGAGGTGATAGCGGGAGCAGGAATGAGCAGTTCTTC. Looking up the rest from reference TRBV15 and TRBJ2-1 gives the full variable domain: DAMVIQNPRYQVTQFGKPVTLSCSQTLNHNVMYWYQQKSSQAPKLLFHYYDKDFNNEADTPDNFQSRRPNTSFCFLDIRSPGLGDTAMYLCATSRGDSGSRNEQFFGPGTRLTVL.

The CDR3 DNA is TGTGCCAGCAGTTCGATCCGGGATGAGCAGTTCTTC. As protein: CASSSIRDEQFF. The gene calls are TRBV6-5 and TRBJ2-1; D is uncertain. Between the trimmed V and J ends, which lost 4 bases and 8 bases, there was a span of 9 bases. Germline assignment: CDR1 MNHEY and CDR2 SVGAGI. The length of the CDR3 is 12 residues.

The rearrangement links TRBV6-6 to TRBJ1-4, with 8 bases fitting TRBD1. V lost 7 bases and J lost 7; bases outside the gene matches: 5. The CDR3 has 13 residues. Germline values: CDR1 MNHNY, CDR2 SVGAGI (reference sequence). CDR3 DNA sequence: TGTGCCAGCAATGCGGACAGGGCTGAAAAACTGTTTTTT. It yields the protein CASNADRAEKLFF.

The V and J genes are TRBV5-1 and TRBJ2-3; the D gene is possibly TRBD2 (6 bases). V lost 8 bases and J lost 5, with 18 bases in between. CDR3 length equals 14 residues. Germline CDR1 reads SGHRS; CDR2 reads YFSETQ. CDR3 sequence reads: CASTVRGMGDTQYF. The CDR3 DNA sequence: TGCGCCAGTACTGTTCGCGGGATGGGAGATACGCAGTATTTT.

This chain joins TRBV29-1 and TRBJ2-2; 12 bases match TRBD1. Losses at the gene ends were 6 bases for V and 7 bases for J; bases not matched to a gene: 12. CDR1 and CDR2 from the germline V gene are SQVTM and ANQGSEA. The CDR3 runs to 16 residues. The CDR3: CSVLSGGQGAVGELFF. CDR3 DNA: TGCAGCGTCCTGTCCGGGGGACAGGGGGCTGTCGGGGAGCTGTTTTTT.

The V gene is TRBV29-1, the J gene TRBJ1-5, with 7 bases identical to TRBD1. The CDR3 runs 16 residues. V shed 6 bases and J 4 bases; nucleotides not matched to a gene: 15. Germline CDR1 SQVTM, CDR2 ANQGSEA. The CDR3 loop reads CSVQTYGDRPNQPQHF. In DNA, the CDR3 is TGCAGCGTGCAGACCTACGGGGACAGACCAAATCAGCCCCAGCATTTT.

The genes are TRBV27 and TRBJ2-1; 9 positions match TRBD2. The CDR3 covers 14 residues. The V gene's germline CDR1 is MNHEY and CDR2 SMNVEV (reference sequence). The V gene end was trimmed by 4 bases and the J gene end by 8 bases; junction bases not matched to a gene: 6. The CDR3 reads CASSSRTSDDEQFF. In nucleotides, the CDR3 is TGTGCCAGCAGTTCGCGGACTAGCGATGATGAGCAGTTCTTC.

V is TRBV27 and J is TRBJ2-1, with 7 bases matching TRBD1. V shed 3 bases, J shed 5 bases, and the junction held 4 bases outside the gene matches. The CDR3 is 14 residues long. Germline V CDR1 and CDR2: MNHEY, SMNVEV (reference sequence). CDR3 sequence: CASSFTGTDNEQFF. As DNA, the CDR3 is TGTGCCAGCAGTTTCACCGGGACAGACAATGAGCAGTTCTTC.

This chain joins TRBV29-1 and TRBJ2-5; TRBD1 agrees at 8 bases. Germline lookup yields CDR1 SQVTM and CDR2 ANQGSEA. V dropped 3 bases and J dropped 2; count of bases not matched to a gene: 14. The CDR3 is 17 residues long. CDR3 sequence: CSVEGEAGTGGQETQYF. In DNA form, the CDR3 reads TGCAGCGTTGAGGGCGAGGCAGGAACAGGGGGTCAAGAGACCCAGTACTTC.

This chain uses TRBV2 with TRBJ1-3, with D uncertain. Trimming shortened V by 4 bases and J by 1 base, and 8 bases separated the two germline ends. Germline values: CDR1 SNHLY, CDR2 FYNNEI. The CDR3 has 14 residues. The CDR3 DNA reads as TGTGCCAGCAGTGGACGGACTTCTGGAAACACCATATATTTT. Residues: CASSGRTSGNTIYF. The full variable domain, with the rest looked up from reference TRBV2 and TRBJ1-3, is EPEVTQTPSHQVTQMGQEVILRCVPISNHLYFYWYRQILGQKVEFLVSFYNNEISEKSEIFDDQFSVERPDGSNFTLKIRSTKLEDSAMYFCASSGRTSGNTIYFGEGSWLTVV.

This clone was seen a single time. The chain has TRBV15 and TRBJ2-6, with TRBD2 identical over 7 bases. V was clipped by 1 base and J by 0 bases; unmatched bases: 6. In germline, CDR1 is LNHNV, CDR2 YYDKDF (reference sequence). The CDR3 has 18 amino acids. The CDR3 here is CATSRGGRDPSGANVLTF. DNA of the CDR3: TGTGCCACCAGCAGAGGCGGGAGAGACCCCTCTGGGGCCAACGTCCTGACTTTC.

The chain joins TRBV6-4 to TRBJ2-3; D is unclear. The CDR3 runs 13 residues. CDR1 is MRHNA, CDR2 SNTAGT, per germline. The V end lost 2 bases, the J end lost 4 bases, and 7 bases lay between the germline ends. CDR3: CASSDPGSDTQYF. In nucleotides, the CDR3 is TGTGCCAGCAGTGACCCGGGTTCAGATACGCAGTATTTT.

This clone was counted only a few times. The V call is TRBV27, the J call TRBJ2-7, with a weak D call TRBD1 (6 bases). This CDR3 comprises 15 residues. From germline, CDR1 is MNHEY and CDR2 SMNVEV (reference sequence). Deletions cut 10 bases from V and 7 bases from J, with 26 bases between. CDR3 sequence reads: CATQIEGNRVGEQYV. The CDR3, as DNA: TGTGCCACTCAAATAGAGGGGAACAGGGTCGGTGAGCAGTACGTC.

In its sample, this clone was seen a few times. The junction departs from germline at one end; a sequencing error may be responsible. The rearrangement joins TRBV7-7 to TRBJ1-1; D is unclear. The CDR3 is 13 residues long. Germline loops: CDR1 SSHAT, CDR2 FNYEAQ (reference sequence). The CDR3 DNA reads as TGTGCTAGCAGCCCCCTGGCGAACACTGAAGCTTTCTTT. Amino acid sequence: CASSPLANTEAFF.

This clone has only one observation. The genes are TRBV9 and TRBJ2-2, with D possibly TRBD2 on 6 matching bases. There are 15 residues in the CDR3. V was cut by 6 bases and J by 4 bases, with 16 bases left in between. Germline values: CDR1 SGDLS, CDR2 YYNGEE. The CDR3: CASNAGPTGTGELFF. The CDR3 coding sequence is TGTGCCAGCAATGCGGGACCGACGGGCACCGGGGAGCTGTTTTTT.